Listed below are T cell receptor beta chains from one sample, sequenced in a study of cytomegalovirus exposure and HLA in healthy donors. Measured with immunoSEQ multiplex PCR; TCRdb has only the in-frame clones, and not every one. The sample consists of 150,000 to 200,000 clones, about three quarters of them appearing once. The source material was PBMCs. These receptors originate from a young woman in good health and CMV-seronegative. Both conserved end residues are part of each CDR3. D genes are given only for firm matches. Clone size is shown for a subset of rows, as once, few, many or a class of expanded clone.

J gene	clone size	V gene	D gene	CDR3 length	CDR3 protein	CDR3 DNA
TRBJ2-1	.	TRBV11-2	.	16	CASSLKGGLGGNEQFF	TGTGCCAGCAGCTTAAAGGGGGGGCTTGGAGGCAATGAGCAGTTCTTC
TRBJ2-1	.	TRBV28	TRBD2	16	CASSLGGLAGVNEQFF	TGTGCCAGCAGTTTAGGAGGACTAGCGGGGGTGAATGAGCAGTTCTTC
TRBJ2-1	.	TRBV5-4	TRBD2	16	CASSLAGLAGGNEQFF	TGTGCCAGCAGCTTGGCCGGACTAGCGGGGGGTAATGAGCAGTTCTTC
TRBJ2-3	.	TRBV5-1	TRBD2	17	CASSLASGGTSTDTQYF	TGCGCCAGCAGCTTGGCTAGCGGGGGAACTAGCACAGATACGCAGTATTTT
TRBJ1-3	.	TRBV30	.	14	CAWSASRLGNTIYF	TGTGCCTGGAGTGCTTCCAGACTTGGAAACACCATATATTTT
TRBJ2-7	.	TRBV2	TRBD1	14	CASSFGQGGDEQYF	TGTGCCAGCAGTTTTGGACAGGGTGGTGACGAGCAGTACTTC
TRBJ2-7	few	TRBV29-1	TRBD1	11	CSGGQGGEQYF	TGCAGCGGGGGACAGGGAGGCGAGCAGTACTTC
TRBJ1-5	.	TRBV5-1	.	14	CASSLDSPNQPQHF	TGCGCCAGCAGCCTAGACAGTCCCAATCAGCCCCAGCATTTT
TRBJ2-3	.	TRBV4-1	TRBD2	16	CASSQLAGGPADTQYF	TGCGCCAGCAGCCAACTAGCGGGGGGGCCAGCGGATACGCAGTATTTT
TRBJ2-2	.	TRBV4-2	.	16	CASSQEGPTNTGELFF	TGTGCCAGCAGCCAAGAGGGGCCTACGAACACCGGGGAGCTGTTTTTT
TRBJ2-7	once	TRBV7-9	TRBD1	14	CASSVRDRFYEQYF	TGTGCCAGCAGCGTCCGGGACAGGTTCTACGAGCAGTACTTC
TRBJ1-4	.	TRBV7-9	.	13	CASSLLNGEKLFF	TGTGCCAGCAGCTTATTGAACGGTGAAAAACTGTTTTTT
TRBJ1-2	.	TRBV29-1	TRBD1	15	CSAGTGARGSEGYTF	TGCAGCGCGGGGACAGGGGCGCGAGGTTCGGAAGGCTACACCTTC
TRBJ1-1	few	TRBV12-5	.	16	CASGLTRWQMNTEAFF	TGTGCTAGTGGTTTGACCAGATGGCAGATGAACACTGAAGCTTTCTTT
TRBJ2-6	.	TRBV5-1	.	13	CASASGGANVLTF	TGCGCCAGCGCCTCCGGGGGGGCCAACGTCCTGACTTTC
TRBJ2-1	.	TRBV11-2	TRBD2	17	CASSLLRRGVVYNEQFF	TGTGCCAGCAGCTTATTACGGCGGGGGGTCGTTTACAATGAGCAGTTCTTC
TRBJ2-6	.	TRBV9	.	14	CASQGYSGANVLTF	TGTGCCAGTCAGGGTTACTCTGGGGCCAACGTCCTGACTTTC
TRBJ1-2	.	TRBV2	.	13	CASRDSSGYGYTF	TGTGCCAGCAGAGACAGCTCCGGCTATGGCTACACCTTC
TRBJ2-5	.	TRBV19	TRBD1	15	CASSIGGTGMETQYF	TGTGCCAGTAGTATAGGCGGGACAGGGATGGAGACCCAGTACTTC
TRBJ1-4	.	TRBV7-9	TRBD1	15	CASSLTGTVDEKLFF	TGTGCCAGCAGCTTAACCGGGACAGTGGATGAAAAACTGTTTTTT
TRBJ2-7	.	TRBV15	TRBD2	13	CATSRGGAQGQYF	TGTGCCACCAGCAGGGGAGGGGCTCAGGGGCAGTACTTC
TRBJ2-7	.	TRBV5-8	TRBD1	14	CASRDRDRAYEQYF	TGTGCCAGCAGAGACCGGGACAGGGCCTACGAGCAGTACTTC
TRBJ1-2	.	TRBV6-1	TRBD1	14	CASITGDSNYGYTF	TGTGCCAGCATAACAGGGGACTCTAATTATGGCTACACCTTC
TRBJ2-7	.	TRBV30	.	14	CVWMGAGSDYEQYF	TGTGTCTGGATGGGTGCGGGGTCGGACTACGAGCAGTACTTC
TRBJ1-5	.	TRBV10-3	TRBD1	16	CAISESAGGVNQPQHF	TGTGCCATCAGTGAGTCCGCAGGGGGCGTCAATCAGCCCCAGCATTTT
TRBJ1-4	.	TRBV5-1	.	13	CASSLQLNEKLFF	TGCGCCAGCAGTTTACAGCTAAATGAAAAACTGTTTTTT
TRBJ1-5	.	TRBV15	.	18	CATSRDDHRDYSNQPQHF	TGTGCCACCAGCAGAGACGACCACCGGGATTATAGCAATCAGCCCCAGCATTTT
TRBJ2-2	.	TRBV5-4	TRBD2	16	CASSLRESGGAGELFF	TGTGCCAGCAGCTTGAGGGAGTCGGGGGGAGCCGGGGAGCTGTTTTTT
TRBJ2-7	.	TRBV28	TRBD1	15	CASRDPGQGAYEQYF	TGTGCCAGCAGAGATCCGGGACAGGGGGCCTACGAGCAGTACTTC
TRBJ1-2	.	TRBV28	.	14	CASSLGQAGYGYTF	TGTGCCAGCAGTTTAGGGCAAGCGGGCTATGGCTACACCTTC
TRBJ1-2	.	TRBV7-2	.	11	CASSDTVGYTF	TGTGCCAGCAGCGATACAGTCGGCTACACCTTC
TRBJ2-4	.	TRBV5-1	.	15	CASTSLPGTKNIQYF	TGCGCCAGCACGTCCCTCCCCGGGACAAAAAACATTCAGTACTTC
TRBJ2-7	.	TRBV5-1	TRBD1	17	CASSQTAGQGKSYEQYF	TGCGCCAGCAGCCAAACTGCGGGACAGGGTAAATCCTACGAGCAGTACTTC
TRBJ2-7	few	TRBV6-1	.	16	CASSEVGSYGTYEQYF	TGTGCCAGCAGTGAAGTGGGCTCTTACGGAACCTACGAGCAGTACTTC
TRBJ1-2	few	TRBV6-1	.	13	CASSGEGVGGYTF	TGTGCCAGCAGTGGGGAAGGGGTGGGGGGCTACACCTTC
TRBJ2-3	.	TRBV10-3	TRBD1	17	CAISEFPGQGITDTQYF	TGTGCCATCAGTGAGTTCCCGGGACAGGGCATCACAGATACGCAGTATTTT
TRBJ2-4	.	TRBV9	.	16	CASSQGGDLAKNIQYF	TGTGCCAGCAGCCAGGGGGGCGATCTAGCCAAAAACATTCAGTACTTC
TRBJ2-2	.	TRBV7-2	.	16	CASSPRSGANTGELFF	TGTGCCAGCAGTCCTCGGTCAGGGGCGAACACCGGGGAGCTGTTTTTT
TRBJ1-5	.	TRBV4-1	.	16	CASSQAAGDSNQPQHF	TGCGCCAGCAGCCAAGCGGCGGGGGACAGCAATCAGCCCCAGCATTTT
TRBJ1-6	.	TRBV7-2	.	16	CASSLAGLLLNSPLHF	TGTGCCAGCAGCTTAGCGGGGCTACTCCTGAATTCACCCCTCCACTTT
TRBJ2-1	.	TRBV18	TRBD2	13	CASSPTSGGEQFF	TGTGCCAGCTCACCTACTAGCGGGGGTGAGCAGTTCTTC
TRBJ2-1	few	TRBV18	.	16	CATSGGTFFSYNEQFF	TGTGCCACCTCCGGAGGGACTTTCTTTTCCTACAATGAGCAGTTCTTC
TRBJ2-3	.	TRBV28	.	19	CASSFGWRGRKTSTDTQYF	TGTGCCAGCAGTTTTGGTTGGCGGGGGCGAAAAACTAGCACAGATACGCAGTATTTT
TRBJ1-1	.	TRBV2	TRBD1	13	CASSGDRGTEAFF	TGTGCCAGCAGTGGGGACAGAGGGACTGAAGCTTTCTTT
TRBJ1-5	.	TRBV15	.	16	CATSGAGQISNQPQHF	TGTGCCACCTCGGGCGCCGGACAGATTAGCAATCAGCCCCAGCATTTT
TRBJ2-7	few	TRBV5-1	TRBD1	15	CASSVLTGTDYEQYF	TGCGCCAGCAGCGTGCTAACCGGGACAGACTACGAGCAGTACTTC
TRBJ2-3	.	TRBV2	TRBD1	15	CASQPPGQGKDTQYF	TGTGCCAGCCAACCCCCGGGACAGGGGAAAGATACGCAGTATTTT
TRBJ2-1	few	TRBV6-4	TRBD2	15	CASSEGRGGNNEQFF	TGTGCCAGCAGTGAAGGGCGGGGGGGTAACAATGAGCAGTTCTTC
TRBJ1-4	.	TRBV7-8	.	15	CASSYRTDFNEKLFF	TGTGCCAGCAGCTACCGGACAGACTTTAATGAAAAACTGTTTTTT